This record looks at one TCR beta chain sequence and its context. Germline CDR1 reads MGHRA; CDR2 reads YSYEKL. Trimming took off 1 base at V and 8 bases at J, with 15 bases between the two ends. The length of the CDR3 is 15 residues. The entry originates in a study of tumor-infiltrating lymphocytes in localized non-small cell lung cancer. Measured with immunoSEQ multiplex PCR; TCRdb has only the in-frame clones, and not every one. The sample includes 24,000 or so clones, less than 70% seen only once; the top ten take roughly 14%. The rearrangement links TRBV4-1 to TRBJ2-1, with D tentatively TRBD2 (5 bases). Sequencing input: lung tumor tissue. This sequence was found in a human donor with non-small cell lung cancer. The CDR3 loop reads CASSQVGLQGDEQFF. In nucleotides, the CDR3 is TGCGCCAGCAGCCAAGTAGGACTTCAAGGAGATGAGCAGTTCTTC.